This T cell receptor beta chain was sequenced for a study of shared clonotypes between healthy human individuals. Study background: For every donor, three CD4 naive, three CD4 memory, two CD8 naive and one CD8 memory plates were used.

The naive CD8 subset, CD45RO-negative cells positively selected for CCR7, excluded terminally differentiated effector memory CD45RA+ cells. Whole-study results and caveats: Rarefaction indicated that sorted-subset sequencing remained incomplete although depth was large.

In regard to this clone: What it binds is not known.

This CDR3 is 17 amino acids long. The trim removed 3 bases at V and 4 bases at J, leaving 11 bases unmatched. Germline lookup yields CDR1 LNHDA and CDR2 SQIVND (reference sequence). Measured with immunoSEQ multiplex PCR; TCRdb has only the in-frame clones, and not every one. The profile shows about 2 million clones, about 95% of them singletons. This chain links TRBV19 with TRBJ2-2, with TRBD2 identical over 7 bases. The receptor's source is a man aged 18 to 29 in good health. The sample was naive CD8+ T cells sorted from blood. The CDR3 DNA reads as TGTGCCAGTAGTATCCTCTTTGTAGCGGGTGTCACCGGGGAGCTGTTTTTT. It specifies CASSILFVAGVTGELFF.